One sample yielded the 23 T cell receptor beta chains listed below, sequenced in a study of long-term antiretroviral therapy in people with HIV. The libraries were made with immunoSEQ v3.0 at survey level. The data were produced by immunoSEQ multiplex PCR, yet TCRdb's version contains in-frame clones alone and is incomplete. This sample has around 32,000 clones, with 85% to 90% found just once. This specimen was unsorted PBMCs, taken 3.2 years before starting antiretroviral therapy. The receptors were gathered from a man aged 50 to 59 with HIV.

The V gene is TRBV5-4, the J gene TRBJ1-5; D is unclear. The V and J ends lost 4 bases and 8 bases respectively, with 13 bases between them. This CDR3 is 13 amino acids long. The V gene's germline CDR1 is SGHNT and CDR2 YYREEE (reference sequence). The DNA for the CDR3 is TGTGCCAGCAGCCAAAACAGTGAGAAGCCCCAGCATTTT. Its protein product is CASSQNSEKPQHF.

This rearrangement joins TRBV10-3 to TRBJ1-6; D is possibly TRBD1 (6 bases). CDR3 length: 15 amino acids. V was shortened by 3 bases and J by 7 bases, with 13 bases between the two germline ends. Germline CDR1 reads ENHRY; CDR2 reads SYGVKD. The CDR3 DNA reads TGTGCCATCAGTGATGTCGGGACACCAAATTCACCCCTCCACTTT. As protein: CAISDVGTPNSPLHF.

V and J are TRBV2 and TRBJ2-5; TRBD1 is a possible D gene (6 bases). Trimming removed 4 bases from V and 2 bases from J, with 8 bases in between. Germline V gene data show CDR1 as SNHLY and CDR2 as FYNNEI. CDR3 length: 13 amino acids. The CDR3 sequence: CASSAGDQETQYF. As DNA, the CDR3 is TGTGCCAGCAGTGCAGGGGATCAAGAGACCCAGTACTTC.

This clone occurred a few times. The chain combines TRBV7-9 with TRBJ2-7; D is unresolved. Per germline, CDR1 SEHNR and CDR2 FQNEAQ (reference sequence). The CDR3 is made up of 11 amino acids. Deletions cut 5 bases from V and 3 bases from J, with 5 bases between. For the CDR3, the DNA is TGTGCCAGCAGCCCTTTCTACGAGCAGTACTTC. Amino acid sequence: CASSPFYEQYF.

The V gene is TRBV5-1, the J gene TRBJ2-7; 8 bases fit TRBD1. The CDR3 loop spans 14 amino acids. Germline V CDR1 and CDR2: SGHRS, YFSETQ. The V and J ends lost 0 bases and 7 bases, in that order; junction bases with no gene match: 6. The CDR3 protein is CASSLVGRGLEQYF. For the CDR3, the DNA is TGCGCCAGCAGCTTGGTCGGCAGGGGGCTTGAGCAGTACTTC.

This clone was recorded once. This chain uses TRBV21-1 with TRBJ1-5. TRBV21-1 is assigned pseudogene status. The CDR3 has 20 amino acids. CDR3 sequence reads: CASSKVVRPQGDYSNQPQHF. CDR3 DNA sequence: TGTGCCAGCAGCAAAGTAGTCCGGCCCCAAGGCGACTATAGCAATCAGCCCCAGCATTTT.

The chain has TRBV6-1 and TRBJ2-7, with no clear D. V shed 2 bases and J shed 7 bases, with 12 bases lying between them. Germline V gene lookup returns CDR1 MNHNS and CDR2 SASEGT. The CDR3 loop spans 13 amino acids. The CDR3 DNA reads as TGTGCCAGCAGTGAAATAGGGTGGGCAGAGCAGTACTTC. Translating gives CASSEIGWAEQYF.

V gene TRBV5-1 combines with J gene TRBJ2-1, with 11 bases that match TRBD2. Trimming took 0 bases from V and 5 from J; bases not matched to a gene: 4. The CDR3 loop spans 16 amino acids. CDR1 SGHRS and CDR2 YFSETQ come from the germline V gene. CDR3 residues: CASSLEPSGGNNEQFF. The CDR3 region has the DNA TGCGCCAGCAGCTTGGAGCCTAGCGGGGGGAACAATGAGCAGTTCTTC.

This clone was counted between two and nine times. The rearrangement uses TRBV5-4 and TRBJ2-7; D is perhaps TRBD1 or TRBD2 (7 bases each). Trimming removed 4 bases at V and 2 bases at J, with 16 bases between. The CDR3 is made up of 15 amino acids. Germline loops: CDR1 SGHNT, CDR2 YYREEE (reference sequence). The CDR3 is CASSGGDREAYEQYF. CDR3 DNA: TGTGCCAGCAGCGGGGGGGACAGAGAAGCCTACGAGCAGTACTTC.

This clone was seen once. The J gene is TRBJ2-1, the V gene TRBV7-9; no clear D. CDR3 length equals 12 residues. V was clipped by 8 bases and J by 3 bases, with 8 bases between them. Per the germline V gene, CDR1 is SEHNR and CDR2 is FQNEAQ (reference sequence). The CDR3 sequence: CASGEDYNEQFF. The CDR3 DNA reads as TGTGCCAGCGGAGAGGACTACAATGAGCAGTTCTTC.

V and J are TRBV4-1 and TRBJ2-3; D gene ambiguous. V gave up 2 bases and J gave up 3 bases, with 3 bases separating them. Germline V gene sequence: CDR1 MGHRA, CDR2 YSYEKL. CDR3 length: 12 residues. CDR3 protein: CASSQSTDTQYF. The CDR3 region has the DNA TGCGCCAGCAGCCAAAGTACAGATACGCAGTATTTT.

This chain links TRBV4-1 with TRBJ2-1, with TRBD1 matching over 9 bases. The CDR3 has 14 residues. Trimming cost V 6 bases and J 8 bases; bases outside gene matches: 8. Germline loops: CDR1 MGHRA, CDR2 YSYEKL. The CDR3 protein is CASSHRDRVDEQFF. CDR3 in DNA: TGCGCCAGCAGTCACCGGGACAGGGTCGATGAGCAGTTCTTC.

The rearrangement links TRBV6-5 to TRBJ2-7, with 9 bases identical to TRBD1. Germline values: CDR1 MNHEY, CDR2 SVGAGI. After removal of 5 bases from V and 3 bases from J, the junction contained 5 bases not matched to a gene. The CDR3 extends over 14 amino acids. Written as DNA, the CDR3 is TGTGCCAGCAGTATCCGGGACAGGGTCTACGAGCAGTACTTC. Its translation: CASSIRDRVYEQYF.

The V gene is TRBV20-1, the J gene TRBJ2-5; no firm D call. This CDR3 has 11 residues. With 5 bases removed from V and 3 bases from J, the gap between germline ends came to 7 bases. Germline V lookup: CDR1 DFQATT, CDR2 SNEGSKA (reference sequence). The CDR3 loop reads CSAWEEETQYF. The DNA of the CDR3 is TGCAGTGCTTGGGAAGAAGAGACCCAGTACTTC.

The CDR3 nucleotides read TGTGCCTGGAGGGAGACAGGGTTAGACAAAAACATTCAGTACTTC. Amino acid sequence: CAWRETGLDKNIQYF. The rearrangement links TRBV30 to TRBJ2-4, with 7 bases lining up with TRBD1. Germline CDR1 reads GTSNPN; CDR2 reads SVGIG (reference sequence). V was pared by 3 bases and J by 3 bases, with 8 bases of the junction left unmatched. There are 15 residues in the CDR3.

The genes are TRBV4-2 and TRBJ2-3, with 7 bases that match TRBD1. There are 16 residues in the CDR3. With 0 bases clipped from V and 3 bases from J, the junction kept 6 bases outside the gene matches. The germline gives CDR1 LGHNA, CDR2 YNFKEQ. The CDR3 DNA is TGTGCCAGCAGCCAAGATCCCGTCAGGGGGACAGATACGCAGTATTTT. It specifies CASSQDPVRGTDTQYF.

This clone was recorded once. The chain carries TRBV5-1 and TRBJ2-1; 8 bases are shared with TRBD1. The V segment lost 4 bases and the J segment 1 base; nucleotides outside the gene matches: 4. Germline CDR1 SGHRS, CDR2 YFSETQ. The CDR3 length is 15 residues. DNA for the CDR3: TGCGCCAGCAGCCAAACAGGGGGGTCCTACAATGAGCAGTTCTTC. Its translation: CASSQTGGSYNEQFF.

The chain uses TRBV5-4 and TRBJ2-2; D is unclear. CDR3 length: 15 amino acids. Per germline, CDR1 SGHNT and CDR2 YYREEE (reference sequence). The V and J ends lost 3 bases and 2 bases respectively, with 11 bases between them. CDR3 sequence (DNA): TGTGCCAGCAGCTCCACCAACCTAAACACCGGGGAGCTGTTTTTT. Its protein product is CASSSTNLNTGELFF.

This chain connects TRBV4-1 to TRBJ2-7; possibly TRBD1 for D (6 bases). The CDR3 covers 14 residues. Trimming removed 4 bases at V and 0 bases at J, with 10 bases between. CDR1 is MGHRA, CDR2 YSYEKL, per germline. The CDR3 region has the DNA TGCGCCAGCAGCCCTGAGGGGGTCTCCTACGAGCAGTACTTC. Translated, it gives CASSPEGVSYEQYF.

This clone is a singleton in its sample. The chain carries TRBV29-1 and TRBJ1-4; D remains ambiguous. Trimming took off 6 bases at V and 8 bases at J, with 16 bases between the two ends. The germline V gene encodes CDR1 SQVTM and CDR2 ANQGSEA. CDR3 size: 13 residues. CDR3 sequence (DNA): TGCAGCGTAGCGCCCAACCTGCGCGAAAAACTGTTTTTT. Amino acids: CSVAPNLREKLFF.

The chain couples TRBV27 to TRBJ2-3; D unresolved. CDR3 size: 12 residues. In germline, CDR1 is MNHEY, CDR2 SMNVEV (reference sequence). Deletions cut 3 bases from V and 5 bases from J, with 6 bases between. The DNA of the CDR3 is TGTGCCAGCAGTTTCTGGGGAGATACGCAGTATTTT. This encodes CASSFWGDTQYF.

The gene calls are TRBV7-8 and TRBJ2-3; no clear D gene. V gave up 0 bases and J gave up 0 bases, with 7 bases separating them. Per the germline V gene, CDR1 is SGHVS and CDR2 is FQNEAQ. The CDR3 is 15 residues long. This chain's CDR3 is CASSLALVSTDTQYF. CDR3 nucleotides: TGTGCCAGCAGCTTAGCCCTCGTTAGCACAGATACGCAGTATTTT.

Here the CDR3 reads CASGLGRGSYGYTF. Written as DNA, the CDR3 is TGTGCTAGTGGTTTGGGCAGGGGCAGCTATGGCTACACCTTC. The chain joins TRBV12-5 to TRBJ1-2, with TRBD1 as a possible D gene (6 bases). V was trimmed by 1 base and J by 4 bases, leaving 10 bases between them. Germline loops: CDR1 LGHNT, CDR2 FRNRAP. This CDR3 is 14 amino acids long.